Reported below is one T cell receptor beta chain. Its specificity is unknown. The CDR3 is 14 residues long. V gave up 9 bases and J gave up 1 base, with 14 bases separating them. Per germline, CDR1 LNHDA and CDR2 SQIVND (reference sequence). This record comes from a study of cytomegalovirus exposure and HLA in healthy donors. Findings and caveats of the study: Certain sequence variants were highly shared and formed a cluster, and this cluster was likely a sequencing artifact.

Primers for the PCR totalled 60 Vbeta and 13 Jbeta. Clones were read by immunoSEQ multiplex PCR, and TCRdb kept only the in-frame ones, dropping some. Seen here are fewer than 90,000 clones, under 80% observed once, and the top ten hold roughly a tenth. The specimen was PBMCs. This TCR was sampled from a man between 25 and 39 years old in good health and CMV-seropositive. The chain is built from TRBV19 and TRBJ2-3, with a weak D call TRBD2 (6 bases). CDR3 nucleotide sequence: TGTGCCAGCACCCTTCCGGGGGGCACAGATACGCAGTATTTT. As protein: CASTLPGGTDTQYF.